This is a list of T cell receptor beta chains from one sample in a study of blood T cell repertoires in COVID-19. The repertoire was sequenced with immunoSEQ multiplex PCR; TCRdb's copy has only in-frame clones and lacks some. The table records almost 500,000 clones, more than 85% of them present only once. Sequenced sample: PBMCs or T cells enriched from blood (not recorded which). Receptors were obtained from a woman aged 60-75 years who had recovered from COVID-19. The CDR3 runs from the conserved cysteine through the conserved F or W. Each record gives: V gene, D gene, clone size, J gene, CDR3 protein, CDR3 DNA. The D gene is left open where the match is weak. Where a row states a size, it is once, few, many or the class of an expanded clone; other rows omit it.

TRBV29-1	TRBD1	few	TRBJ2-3	CSAGVTGVADTQYF	TGCAGCGCTGGAGTCACAGGGGTGGCAGATACGCAGTATTTT
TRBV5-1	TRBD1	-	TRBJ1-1	CASSLGQGIMNTEAFF	TGCGCCAGCAGCTTGGGACAGGGGATCATGAACACTGAAGCTTTCTTT
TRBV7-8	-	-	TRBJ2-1	CASSSEPVVNEQFF	TGTGCCAGCAGCTCCGAACCGGTGGTGAATGAGCAGTTCTTC
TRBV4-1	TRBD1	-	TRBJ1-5	CASSQSSGQQSSINQPQHF	TGCGCCAGCAGCCAATCCTCGGGACAGCAATCAAGTATCAATCAGCCCCAGCATTTT
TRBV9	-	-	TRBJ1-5	CASSADSSNQPQHF	TGTGCCAGCAGCGCCGACAGTTCCAATCAGCCCCAGCATTTT
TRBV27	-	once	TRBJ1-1	CASSLKQGISMNTEAFF	TGTGCCAGCAGTTTAAAACAGGGAATCTCCATGAACACTGAAGCTTTCTTT
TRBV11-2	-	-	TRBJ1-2	CASSSRTAALGYTF	TGTGCCAGCAGCTCCCGGACAGCCGCTCTAGGCTACACCTTC
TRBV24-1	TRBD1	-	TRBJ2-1	CATSALDRPNEQFF	TGTGCCACCAGTGCCTTGGACAGGCCGAATGAGCAGTTCTTC
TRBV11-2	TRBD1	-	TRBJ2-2	CASSLGGDRGAGELFF	TGTGCCAGCAGCCTAGGCGGAGACAGGGGGGCCGGGGAGCTGTTTTTT
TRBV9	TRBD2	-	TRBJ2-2	CASSLGLAGEPTNTGELFF	TGTGCCAGCAGCCTCGGACTAGCGGGGGAGCCTACGAACACCGGGGAGCTGTTTTTT
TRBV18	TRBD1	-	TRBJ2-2	CASSQTDRVRGELFF	TGTGCCAGCTCACAAACCGACAGGGTCCGCGGGGAGCTGTTTTTT
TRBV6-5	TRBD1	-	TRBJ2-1	CASRKGAFNEQFF	TGTGCCAGCAGGAAGGGGGCATTCAATGAGCAGTTCTTC
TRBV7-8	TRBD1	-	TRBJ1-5	CASSATTGRVPQHF	TGTGCCAGCAGCGCTACGACAGGGCGGGTCCCCCAGCATTTT
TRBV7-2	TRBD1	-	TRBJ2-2	CASSSRQGPTGELFF	TGTGCCAGCAGCTCCAGACAGGGACCCACCGGGGAGCTGTTTTTT
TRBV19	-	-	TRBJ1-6	CASSIDHSRTTAYNSPLHF	TGTGCCAGTAGTATAGATCACAGTCGGACTACTGCATATAATTCACCCCTCCACTTT
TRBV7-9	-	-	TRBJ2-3	CASSPGLLTDTQYF	TGTGCCAGCAGCCCCGGACTACTCACAGATACGCAGTATTTT
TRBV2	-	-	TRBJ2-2	CASSPAGNTGELFF	TGTGCCAGCAGTCCGGCAGGGAACACCGGGGAGCTGTTTTTT
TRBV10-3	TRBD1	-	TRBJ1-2	CAVQGGDYGYTF	TGTGCCGTACAGGGGGGCGACTATGGCTACACCTTC
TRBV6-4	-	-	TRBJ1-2	CASSDPGVYGYTF	TGTGCCAGCAGTGATCCGGGGGTCTATGGCTACACCTTC
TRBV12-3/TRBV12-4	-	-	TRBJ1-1	CASSLSGFTEAFF	TGTGCCAGCAGTTTATCGGGGTTCACTGAAGCTTTCTTT
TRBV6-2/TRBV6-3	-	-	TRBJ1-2	CASSTPPGDYGYTF	TGTGCCAGCAGTACTCCACCAGGTGACTATGGCTACACCTTC
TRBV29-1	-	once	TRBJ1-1	CSGREAWNTEAFF	TGCAGCGGGCGGGAGGCGTGGAACACTGAAGCTTTCTTT
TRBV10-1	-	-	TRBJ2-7	CASSDLRVSETYEQYF	TGCGCCAGCAGTGACCTGAGGGTGTCGGAAACCTACGAGCAGTACTTC
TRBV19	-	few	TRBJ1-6	CASSISVNSPLHF	TGTGCCAGTAGTATATCGGTGAATTCACCCCTCCACTTT
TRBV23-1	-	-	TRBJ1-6	CASSQTRDNSSYNSPLHF	TGCGCCAGCAGTCAAACCCGGGACAATAGCTCCTATAATTCACCCCTCCACTTT